This TCR beta chain was sequenced during a study of TIL therapy for anti-PD-1-resistant metastatic lung cancer. Overall study: Patients then received nivolumab; progressors got lymphodepletion, TIL and IL-2. Median tumor mutation burden was around 1.6 mutations per megabase.

The CDR3 is made up of 14 amino acids. Trimming took 5 bases from V and 3 from J; bases not matched to a gene: 4. Germline CDR1 is SEHNR and CDR2 is FQNEAQ (reference sequence). This was the immunoSEQ v3 assay. The repertoire was sequenced with immunoSEQ multiplex PCR; TCRdb's copy has only in-frame clones and lacks some. There are about 21,000 clones in the sample; just over 70% occur only once, and over 1.5% lies in the top ten. Time point described: pre-treatment sample, taken before nivolumab and TIL therapy. This TCR was recovered from a person between 30 and 80 years old with non-small cell lung cancer. The sample here was blood, taken at baseline. V is TRBV7-9 and J is TRBJ2-7; TRBD1 agrees at 10 bases. DNA of the CDR3: TGTGCCAGCAGCCCCTGGACAGGGGGCTACGAGCAGTACTTC. It encodes CASSPWTGGYEQYF.